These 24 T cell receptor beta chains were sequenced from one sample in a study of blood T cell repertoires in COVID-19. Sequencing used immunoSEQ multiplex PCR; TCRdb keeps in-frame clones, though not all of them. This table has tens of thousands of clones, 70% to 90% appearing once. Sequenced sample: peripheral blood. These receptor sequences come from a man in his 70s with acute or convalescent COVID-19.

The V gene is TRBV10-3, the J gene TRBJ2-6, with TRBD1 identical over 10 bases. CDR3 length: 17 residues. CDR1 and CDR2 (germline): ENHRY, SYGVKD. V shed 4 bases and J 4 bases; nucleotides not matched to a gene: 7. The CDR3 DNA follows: TGTGCCATCAGTGTTAGACAGGGGGCCGACGGGGCCAACGTCCTGACTTTC. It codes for CAISVRQGADGANVLTF.

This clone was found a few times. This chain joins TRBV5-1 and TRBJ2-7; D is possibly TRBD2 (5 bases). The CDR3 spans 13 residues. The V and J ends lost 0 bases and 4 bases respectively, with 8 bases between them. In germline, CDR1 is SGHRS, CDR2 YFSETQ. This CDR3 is CASSLESGYEQYF. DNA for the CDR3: TGCGCCAGCAGCTTGGAATCGGGATACGAGCAGTACTTC.

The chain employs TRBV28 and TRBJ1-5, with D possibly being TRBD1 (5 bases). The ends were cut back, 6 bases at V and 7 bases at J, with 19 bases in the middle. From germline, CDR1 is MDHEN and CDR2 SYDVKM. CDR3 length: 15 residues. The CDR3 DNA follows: TGTGCCAGCAGCTCGGGACTGTTAGGTCAGCAGCCCCAGCATTTT. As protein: CASSSGLLGQQPQHF.

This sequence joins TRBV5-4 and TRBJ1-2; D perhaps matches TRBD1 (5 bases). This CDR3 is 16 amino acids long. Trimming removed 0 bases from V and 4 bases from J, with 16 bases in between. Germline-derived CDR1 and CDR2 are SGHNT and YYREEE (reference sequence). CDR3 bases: TGTGCCAGCAGCTTGGTCGGACAACTGGGGTCCTATGGCTACACCTTC. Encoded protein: CASSLVGQLGSYGYTF.

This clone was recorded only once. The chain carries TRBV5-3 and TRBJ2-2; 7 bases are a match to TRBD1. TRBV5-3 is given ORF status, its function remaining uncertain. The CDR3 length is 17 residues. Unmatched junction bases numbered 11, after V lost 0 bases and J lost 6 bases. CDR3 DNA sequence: TGTGCCAGAAGCTTGGAGGGGCATAGGGGGCTTCCCGGGGAGCTGTTTTTT. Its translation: CARSLEGHRGLPGELFF.

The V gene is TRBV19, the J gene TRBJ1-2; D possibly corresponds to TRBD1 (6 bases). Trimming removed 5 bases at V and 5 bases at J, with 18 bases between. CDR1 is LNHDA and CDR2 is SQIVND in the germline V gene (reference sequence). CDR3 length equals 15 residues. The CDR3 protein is CASSALQGFSYGYTF. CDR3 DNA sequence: TGTGCCAGTAGTGCCTTACAGGGTTTCTCTTATGGCTACACCTTC.

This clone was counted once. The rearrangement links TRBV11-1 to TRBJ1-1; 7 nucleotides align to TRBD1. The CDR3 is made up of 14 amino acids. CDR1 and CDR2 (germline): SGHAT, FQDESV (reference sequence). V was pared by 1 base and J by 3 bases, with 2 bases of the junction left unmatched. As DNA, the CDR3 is TGTGCCAGCAGCTTAGAGGGGACAGACACTGAAGCTTTCTTT. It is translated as CASSLEGTDTEAFF.

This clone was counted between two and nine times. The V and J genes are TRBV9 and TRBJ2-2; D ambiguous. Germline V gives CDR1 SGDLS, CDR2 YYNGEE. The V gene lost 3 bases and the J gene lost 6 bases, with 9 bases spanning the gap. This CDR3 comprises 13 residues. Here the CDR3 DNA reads TGTGCCAGCAGCGGCAGAGAGGCCGGGGAGCTGTTTTTT. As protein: CASSGREAGELFF. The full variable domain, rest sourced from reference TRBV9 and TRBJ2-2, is DSGVTQTPKHLITATGQRVTLRCSPRSGDLSVYWYQQSLDQGLQFLIQYYNGEERAKGNILERFSAQQFPDLHSELNLSSLELGDSALYFCASSGREAGELFFGEGSRLTVL.

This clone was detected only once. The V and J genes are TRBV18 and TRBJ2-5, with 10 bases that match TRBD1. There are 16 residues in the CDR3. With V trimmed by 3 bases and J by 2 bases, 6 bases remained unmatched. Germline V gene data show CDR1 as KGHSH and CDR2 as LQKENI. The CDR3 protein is CASSPDGTGAQETQYF. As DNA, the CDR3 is TGTGCCAGCTCACCTGACGGGACAGGGGCACAAGAGACCCAGTACTTC.

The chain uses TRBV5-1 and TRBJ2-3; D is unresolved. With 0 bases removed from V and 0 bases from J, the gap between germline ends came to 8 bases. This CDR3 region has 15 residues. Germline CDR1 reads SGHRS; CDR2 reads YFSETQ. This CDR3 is CASSLDPQSTDTQYF. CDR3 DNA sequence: TGCGCCAGCAGCTTGGACCCACAGAGCACAGATACGCAGTATTTT.

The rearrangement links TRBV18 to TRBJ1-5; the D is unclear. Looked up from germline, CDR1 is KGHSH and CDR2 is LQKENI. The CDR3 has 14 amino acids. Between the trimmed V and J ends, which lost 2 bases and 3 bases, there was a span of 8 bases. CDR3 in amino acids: CASSPGSDNQPQHF. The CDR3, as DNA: TGTGCCAGCTCACCAGGGAGTGACAATCAGCCCCAGCATTTT.

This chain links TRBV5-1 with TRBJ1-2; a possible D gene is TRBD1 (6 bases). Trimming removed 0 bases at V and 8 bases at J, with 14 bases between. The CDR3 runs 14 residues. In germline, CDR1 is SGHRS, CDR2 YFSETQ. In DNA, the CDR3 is TGCGCCAGCAGCTTGGGCGGGGGCTCATCCGGCTACACCTTC. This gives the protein CASSLGGGSSGYTF. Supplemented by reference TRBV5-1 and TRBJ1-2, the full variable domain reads KAGVTQTPRYLIKTRGQQVTLSCSPISGHRSVSWYQQTPGQGLQFLFEYFSETQRNKGNFPGRFSGRQFSNSRSEMNVSTLELGDSALYLCASSLGGGSSGYTFGSGTRLTVV.

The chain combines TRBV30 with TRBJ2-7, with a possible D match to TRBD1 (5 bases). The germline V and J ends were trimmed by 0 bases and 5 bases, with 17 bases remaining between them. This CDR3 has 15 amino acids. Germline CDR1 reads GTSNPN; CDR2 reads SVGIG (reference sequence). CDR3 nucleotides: TGTGCCTGGAGTGTAACGGCAGGGTTAGTGAACGAGCAGTACTTC. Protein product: CAWSVTAGLVNEQYF.

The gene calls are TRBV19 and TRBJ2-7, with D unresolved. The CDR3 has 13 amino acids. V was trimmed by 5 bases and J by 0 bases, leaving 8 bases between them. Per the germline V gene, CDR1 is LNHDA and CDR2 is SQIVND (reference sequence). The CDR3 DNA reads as TGTGCCAGTAGTCCCGTCGTCTCCTACGAGCAGTACTTC. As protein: CASSPVVSYEQYF. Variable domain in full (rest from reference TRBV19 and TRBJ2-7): DGGITQSPKYLFRKEGQNVTLSCEQNLNHDAMYWYRQDPGQGLRLIYYSQIVNDFQKGDIAEGYSVSREKKESFPLTVTSAQKNPTAFYLCASSPVVSYEQYFGPGTRLTVT.

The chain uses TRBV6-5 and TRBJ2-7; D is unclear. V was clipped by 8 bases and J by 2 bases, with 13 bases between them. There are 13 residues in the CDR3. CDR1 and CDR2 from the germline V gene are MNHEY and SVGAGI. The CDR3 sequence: CASSPRRAYEQYF. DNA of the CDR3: TGTGCCAGCTCCCCGAGGCGTGCCTACGAGCAGTACTTC.

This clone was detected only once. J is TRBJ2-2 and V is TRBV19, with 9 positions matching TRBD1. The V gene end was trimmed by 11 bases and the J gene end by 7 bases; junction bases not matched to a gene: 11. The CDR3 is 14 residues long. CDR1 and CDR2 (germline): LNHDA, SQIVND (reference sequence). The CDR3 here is CASGRDRAVGELFF. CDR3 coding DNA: TGTGCCTCGGGCCGGGACAGGGCCGTCGGGGAGCTGTTTTTT.

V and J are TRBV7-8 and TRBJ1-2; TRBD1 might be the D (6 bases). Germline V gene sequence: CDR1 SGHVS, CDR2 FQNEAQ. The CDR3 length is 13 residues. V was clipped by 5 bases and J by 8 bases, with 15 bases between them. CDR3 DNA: TGTGCCAGCAGCCGGACAGCTCCTCGCGGCTACACCTTC. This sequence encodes CASSRTAPRGYTF.

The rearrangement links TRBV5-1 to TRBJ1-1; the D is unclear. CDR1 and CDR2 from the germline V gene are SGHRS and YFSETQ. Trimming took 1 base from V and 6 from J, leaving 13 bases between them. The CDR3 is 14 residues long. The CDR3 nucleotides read TGCGCCAGCAGCTTGCCGGGATCGAGGGCTGAAGCTTTCTTT. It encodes CASSLPGSRAEAFF.

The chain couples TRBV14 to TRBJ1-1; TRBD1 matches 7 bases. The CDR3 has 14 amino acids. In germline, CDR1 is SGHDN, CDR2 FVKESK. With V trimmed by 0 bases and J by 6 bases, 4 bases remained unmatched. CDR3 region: CASSQDRGFSEAFF. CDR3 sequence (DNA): TGTGCCAGCAGCCAAGACAGGGGGTTCTCTGAAGCTTTCTTT.

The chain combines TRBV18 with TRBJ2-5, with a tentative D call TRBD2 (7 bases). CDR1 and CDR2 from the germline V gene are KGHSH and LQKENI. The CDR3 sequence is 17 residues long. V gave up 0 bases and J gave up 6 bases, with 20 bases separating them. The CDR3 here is CASSPPPPGGGGQTQYF. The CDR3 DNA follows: TGTGCCAGCTCACCACCGCCCCCAGGCGGGGGCGGGCAGACCCAGTACTTC.

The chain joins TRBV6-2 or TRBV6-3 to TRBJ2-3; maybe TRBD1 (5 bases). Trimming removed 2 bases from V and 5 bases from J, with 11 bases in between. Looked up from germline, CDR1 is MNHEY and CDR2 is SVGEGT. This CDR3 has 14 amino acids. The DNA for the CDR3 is TGTGCCAGCAGTTACAGGGCCCAGGGAGATACGCAGTATTTT. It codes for CASSYRAQGDTQYF.

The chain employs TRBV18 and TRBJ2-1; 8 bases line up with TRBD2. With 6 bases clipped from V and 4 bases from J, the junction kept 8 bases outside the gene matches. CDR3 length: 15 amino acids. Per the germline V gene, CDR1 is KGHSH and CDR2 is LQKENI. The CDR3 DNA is TGTGCCAGCTCTCTCACCGGGACTAGTTACAATGAGCAGTTCTTC. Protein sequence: CASSLTGTSYNEQFF.

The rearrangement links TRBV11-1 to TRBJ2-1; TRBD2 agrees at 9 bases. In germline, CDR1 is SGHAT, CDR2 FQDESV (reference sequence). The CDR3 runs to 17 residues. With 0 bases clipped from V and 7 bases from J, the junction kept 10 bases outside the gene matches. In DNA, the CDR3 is TGTGCCAGCAGCTTAGCGGGCGGAGCGGGGGGTCGGAATGAGCAGTTCTTC. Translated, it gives CASSLAGGAGGRNEQFF.

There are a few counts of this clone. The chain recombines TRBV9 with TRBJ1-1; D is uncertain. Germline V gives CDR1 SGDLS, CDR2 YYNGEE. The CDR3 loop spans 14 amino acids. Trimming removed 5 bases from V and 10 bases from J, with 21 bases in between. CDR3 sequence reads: CASSSGSLVLGAFF. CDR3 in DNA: TGTGCCAGCAGTTCAGGTTCCCTGGTCTTAGGAGCTTTCTTT.